A single sample is the source of the 6 T cell receptor beta chains below, sequenced in a study of cytomegalovirus exposure and HLA in healthy donors. The PCR used 60 Vbeta and 13 Jbeta primers. Profiling relied on immunoSEQ multiplex PCR, and the TCRdb table lists in-frame clones only, not all of them. Of about 150,000 clones in the sample, 73% were seen once. Source material: PBMCs. The receptor source for this set is a woman under 30 in good health and CMV-seronegative.

This chain links TRBV5-4 with TRBJ2-1; the match to TRBD2 covers 12 bases. After removal of 2 bases from V and 1 base from J, the junction contained 4 bases not matched to a gene. CDR1 is SGHNT, CDR2 YYREEE, per germline (reference sequence). This CDR3 contains 17 residues. CDR3 nucleotides: TGTGCCAGCAGCTTAAAGACTAGCGGGGGATCCTACAATGAGCAGTTCTTC. Encoded protein: CASSLKTSGGSYNEQFF. Full variable domain (missing parts from reference TRBV5-4 and TRBJ2-1): ETGVTQSPTHLIKTRGQQVTLRCSSQSGHNTVSWYQQALGQGPQFIFQYYREEENGRGNFPPRFSGLQFPNYSSELNVNALELDDSALYLCASSLKTSGGSYNEQFFGPGTRLTVL.

The chain joins TRBV18 to TRBJ2-7; D tentatively fits TRBD1 or TRBD2 (5 bases each). Per the germline V gene, CDR1 is KGHSH and CDR2 is LQKENI. Between the trimmed V and J ends, which lost 3 bases and 7 bases, there was a span of 22 bases. The CDR3 runs to 16 residues. The CDR3 is CASSPRDQPSTGEQYV. For the CDR3, the DNA is TGTGCCAGCTCACCCCGGGACCAACCCTCCACGGGAGAGCAGTACGTC.

J is TRBJ1-1 and V is TRBV7-2; TRBD1 aligns across 8 bases. With 5 bases clipped from V and 1 base from J, the junction kept 6 bases outside the gene matches. The CDR3 extends over 15 amino acids. Germline lookup yields CDR1 SGHTA and CDR2 FQGNSA. CDR3 sequence (DNA): TGTGCCAGCAGCCCCGGACAGGGACGGAACACTGAAGCTTTCTTT. This gives the protein CASSPGQGRNTEAFF. Full variable domain (rest looked up from reference TRBV7-2 and TRBJ1-1): GAGVSQSPSNKVTEKGKDVELRCDPISGHTALYWYRQSLGQGLEFLIYFQGNSAPDKSGLPSDRFSAERTGGSVSTLTIQRTQQEDSAVYLCASSPGQGRNTEAFFGQGTRLTVV.

This sequence joins TRBV9 and TRBJ1-2; 7 bases align to TRBD1. CDR1 is SGDLS and CDR2 is YYNGEE in the germline V gene. The CDR3 runs 14 residues. J gave up 2 bases and V 4 bases, and 5 bases lay outside the gene matches. This CDR3 is CASSPQGQNYGYTF. CDR3 coding DNA: TGTGCCAGCAGCCCACAGGGACAGAACTATGGCTACACCTTC. Combining the CDR3 with reference TRBV9 and TRBJ1-2 gives the whole variable domain DSGVTQTPKHLITATGQRVTLRCSPRSGDLSVYWYQQSLDQGLQFLIQYYNGEERAKGNILERFSAQQFPDLHSELNLSSLELGDSALYFCASSPQGQNYGYTFGSGTRLTVV.

The J gene is TRBJ1-1, the V gene TRBV19; 8 positions match TRBD1. Germline loops: CDR1 LNHDA, CDR2 SQIVND (reference sequence). V was clipped by 6 bases and J by 1 base; unmatched bases: 7. The CDR3 loop spans 15 amino acids. The chain's CDR3 is CASSAGGAENTEAFF. The DNA of the CDR3 is TGTGCCAGTAGCGCAGGGGGCGCTGAGAACACTGAAGCTTTCTTT.

The chain combines TRBV19 with TRBJ2-1; D is unclear. CDR1 and CDR2 (germline): LNHDA, SQIVND (reference sequence). The V end lost 4 bases, the J end lost 10 bases, and 17 bases lay between the germline ends. This CDR3 has 14 amino acids. The CDR3 loop is CASSTRKIGYEQFF. CDR3 coding DNA: TGTGCCAGTAGTACCCGTAAAATCGGGTACGAGCAGTTCTTC.